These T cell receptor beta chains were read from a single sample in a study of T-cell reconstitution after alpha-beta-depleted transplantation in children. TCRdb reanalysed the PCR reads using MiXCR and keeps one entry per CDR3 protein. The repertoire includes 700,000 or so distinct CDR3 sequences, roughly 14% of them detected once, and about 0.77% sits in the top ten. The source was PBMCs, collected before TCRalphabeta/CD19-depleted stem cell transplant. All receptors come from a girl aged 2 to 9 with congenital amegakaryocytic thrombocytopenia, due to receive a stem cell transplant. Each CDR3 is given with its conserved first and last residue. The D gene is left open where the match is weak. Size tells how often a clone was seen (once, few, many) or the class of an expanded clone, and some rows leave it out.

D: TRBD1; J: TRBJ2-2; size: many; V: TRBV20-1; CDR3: CSAQGQHTGELFF; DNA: TGCAGTGCTCAGGGACAGCACACCGGGGAGCTGTTTTTT
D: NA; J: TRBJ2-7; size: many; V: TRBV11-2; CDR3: CASSLGSSALYEQYF; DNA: TGTGCCAGCAGCTTAGGTAGTTCGGCCTTATACGAGCAGTACTTC
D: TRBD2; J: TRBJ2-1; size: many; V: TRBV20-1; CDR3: CSAIRFSGSKYEQFF; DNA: TGCAGTGCTATCCGGTTTAGCGGGAGTAAGTATGAGCAGTTCTTC
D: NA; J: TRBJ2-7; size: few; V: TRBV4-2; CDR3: CASSQWGESMYEQYF; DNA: TGTGCCAGCAGCCAATGGGGGGAGAGTATGTACGAGCAGTACTTC
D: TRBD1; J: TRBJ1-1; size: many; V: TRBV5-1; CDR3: CASSLATGTGANTEAFF; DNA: TGCGCCAGCAGCTTGGCAACCGGAACAGGGGCGAACACTGAAGCTTTCTTT
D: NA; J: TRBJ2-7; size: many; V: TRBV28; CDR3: CASSSYRRWEQYF; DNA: TGTGCCAGCAGTTCCTATAGACGGTGGGAGCAGTACTTC
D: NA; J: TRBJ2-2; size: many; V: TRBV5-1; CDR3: CASSNIWGRGTGELFF; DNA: TGCGCCAGCAGCAACATCTGGGGACGGGGCACCGGGGAGCTGTTTTTT
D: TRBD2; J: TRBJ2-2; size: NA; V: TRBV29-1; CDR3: CSARAGGYAGELFF; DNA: TGCAGCGCCCGAGCGGGAGGTTATGCCGGGGAGCTGTTTTTT
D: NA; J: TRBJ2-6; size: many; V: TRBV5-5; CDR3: CASSPHLSGANVLTF; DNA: TGTGCCAGCAGCCCACACCTCTCTGGGGCCAACGTCCTGACTTTC
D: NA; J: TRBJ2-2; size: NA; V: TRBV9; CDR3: CASSVDGGARTGELFF; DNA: TGTGCCAGCAGCGTGGACGGGGGCGCCCGTACCGGGGAGCTGTTTTTT
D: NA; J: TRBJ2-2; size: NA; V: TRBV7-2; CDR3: CASSLRTWDGELFF; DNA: TGTGCCAGCAGCTTGAGGACCTGGGACGGGGAGCTGTTTTTT
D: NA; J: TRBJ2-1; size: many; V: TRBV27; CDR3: CASSLRTTNNEQFF; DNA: TGTGCCAGCTCCCTCCGGACTACTAACAATGAGCAGTTCTTC
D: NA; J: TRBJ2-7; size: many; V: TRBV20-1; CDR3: CSARPPDGSVPYEQYF; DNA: TGCAGTGCTAGACCACCGGATGGCAGCGTCCCCTACGAGCAGTACTTC
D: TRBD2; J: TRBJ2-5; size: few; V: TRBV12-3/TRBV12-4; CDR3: CASSLKGLAGVGLQETQYF; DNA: TGTGCCAGCAGTTTAAAGGGACTAGCGGGAGTGGGACTACAAGAGACCCAGTACTTC
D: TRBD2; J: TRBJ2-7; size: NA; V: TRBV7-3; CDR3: CASSLTGGADEQYF; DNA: TGTGCCAGCAGCTTAACGGGAGGGGCGGACGAGCAGTACTTC
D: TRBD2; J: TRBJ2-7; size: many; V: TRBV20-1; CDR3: CSAGLAYSYEQYF; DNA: TGCAGTGCGGGACTAGCGTACTCCTACGAGCAGTACTTC
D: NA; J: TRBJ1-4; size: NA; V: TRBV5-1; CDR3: CASSLRPDSSNEKLFF; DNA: TGCGCCAGCAGCTTGCGTCCGGACAGCTCTAATGAAAAACTGTTTTTT
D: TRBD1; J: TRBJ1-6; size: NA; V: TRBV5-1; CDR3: CASSLLDRAGPLHF; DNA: TGCGCCAGCAGCCTACTGGACAGGGCGGGACCCCTCCACTTT
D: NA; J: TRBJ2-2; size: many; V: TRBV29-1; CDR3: CSVGPQPTGELFF; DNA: TGCAGCGTTGGACCTCAGCCCACCGGGGAGCTGTTTTTT
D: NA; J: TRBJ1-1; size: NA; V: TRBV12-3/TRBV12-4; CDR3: CASSAGRVGEAFF; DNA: TGTGCCAGCAGCGCTGGCAGGGTTGGTGAAGCTTTCTTT
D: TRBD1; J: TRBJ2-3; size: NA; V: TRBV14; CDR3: CASSQRQGQGSTDTQYF; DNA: TGTGCCAGCAGCCAACGTCAGGGACAGGGATCGACAGATACGCAGTATTTT
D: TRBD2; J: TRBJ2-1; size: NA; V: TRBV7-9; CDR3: CASSLISGRSYNEQFF; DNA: TGTGCCAGCAGCTTAATAAGCGGGAGATCCTACAATGAGCAGTTCTTC